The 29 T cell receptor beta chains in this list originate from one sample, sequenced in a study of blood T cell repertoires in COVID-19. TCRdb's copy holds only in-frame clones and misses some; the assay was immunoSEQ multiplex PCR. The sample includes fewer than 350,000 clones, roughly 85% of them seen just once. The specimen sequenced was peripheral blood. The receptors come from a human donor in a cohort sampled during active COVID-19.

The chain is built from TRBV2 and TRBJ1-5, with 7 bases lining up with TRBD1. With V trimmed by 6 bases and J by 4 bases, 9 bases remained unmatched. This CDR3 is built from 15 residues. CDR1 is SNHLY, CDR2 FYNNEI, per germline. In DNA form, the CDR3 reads TGTGCCAGCAGAAATGACAGGGCACCTAATCAGCCCCAGCATTTT. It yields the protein CASRNDRAPNQPQHF.

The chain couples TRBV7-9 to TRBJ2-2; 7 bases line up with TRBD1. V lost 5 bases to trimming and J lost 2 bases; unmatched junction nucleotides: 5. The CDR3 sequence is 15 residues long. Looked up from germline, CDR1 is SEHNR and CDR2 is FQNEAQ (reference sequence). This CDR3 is CASSTWTGNTGELFF. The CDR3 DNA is TGTGCCAGCAGCACGTGGACAGGCAACACCGGGGAGCTGTTTTTT.

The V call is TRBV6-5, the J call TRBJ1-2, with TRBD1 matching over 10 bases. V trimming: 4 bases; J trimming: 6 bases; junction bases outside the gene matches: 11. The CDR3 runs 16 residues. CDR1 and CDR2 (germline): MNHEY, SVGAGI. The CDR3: CASSLTSGQGIHGYTF. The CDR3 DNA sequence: TGTGCCAGCAGTTTAACCTCGGGACAGGGGATCCATGGCTACACCTTC.

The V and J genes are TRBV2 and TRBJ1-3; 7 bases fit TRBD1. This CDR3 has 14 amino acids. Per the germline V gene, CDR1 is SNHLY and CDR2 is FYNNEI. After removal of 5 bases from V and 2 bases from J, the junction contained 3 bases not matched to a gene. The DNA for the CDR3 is TGTGCCAGCAGTCCCAGGGGGACTGGAAACACCATATATTTT. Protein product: CASSPRGTGNTIYF. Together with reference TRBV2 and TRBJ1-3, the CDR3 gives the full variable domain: EPEVTQTPSHQVTQMGQEVILRCVPISNHLYFYWYRQILGQKVEFLVSFYNNEISEKSEIFDDQFSVERPDGSNFTLKIRSTKLEDSAMYFCASSPRGTGNTIYFGEGSWLTVV.

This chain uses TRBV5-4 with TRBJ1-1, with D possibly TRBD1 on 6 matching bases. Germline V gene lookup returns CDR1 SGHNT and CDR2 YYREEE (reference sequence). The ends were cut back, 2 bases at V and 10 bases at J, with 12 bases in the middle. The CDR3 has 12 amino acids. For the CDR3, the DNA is TGTGCCAGCAGCTTCGGGGGGCGCCCAGCTTTCTTT. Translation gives CASSFGGRPAFF.

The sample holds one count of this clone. The CDR3 loop reads CASSSPQGSGNTIYF. The CDR3 region has the DNA TGTGCCAGCAGTTCCCCACAGGGGAGCGGAAACACCATATATTTT. The chain joins TRBV6-6 to TRBJ1-3; the match to TRBD1 covers 7 bases. Germline V gene data show CDR1 as MNHNY and CDR2 as SVGAGI (reference sequence). V lost 4 bases, J lost 4 bases, and 7 bases stayed unmatched. The CDR3 extends over 15 amino acids.

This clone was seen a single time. In DNA, the CDR3 is TGCGCCAGCAGCTCCGACAGGGCTTTATTACACTATGAGCAGTTCTTC. Its translation is CASSSDRALLHYEQFF. The V and J genes are TRBV5-1 and TRBJ2-1, with 7 bases that match TRBD1. Germline CDR1 and CDR2: SGHRS and YFSETQ. This CDR3 contains 16 residues. V dropped 3 bases and J dropped 8; count of bases not matched to a gene: 14.

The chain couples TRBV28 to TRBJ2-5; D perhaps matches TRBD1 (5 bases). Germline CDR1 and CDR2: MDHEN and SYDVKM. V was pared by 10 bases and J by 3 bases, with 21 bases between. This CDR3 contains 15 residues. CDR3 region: CATYRQKLGKETQYF. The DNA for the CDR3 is TGTGCCACATACAGACAGAAACTTGGAAAAGAGACCCAGTACTTC.

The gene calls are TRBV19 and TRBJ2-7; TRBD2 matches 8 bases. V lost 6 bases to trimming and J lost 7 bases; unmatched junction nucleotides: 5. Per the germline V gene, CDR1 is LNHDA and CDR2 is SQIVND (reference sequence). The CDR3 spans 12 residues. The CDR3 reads CASRRPGGEQYF. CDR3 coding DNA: TGTGCCAGTAGGAGGCCGGGAGGGGAGCAGTACTTC.

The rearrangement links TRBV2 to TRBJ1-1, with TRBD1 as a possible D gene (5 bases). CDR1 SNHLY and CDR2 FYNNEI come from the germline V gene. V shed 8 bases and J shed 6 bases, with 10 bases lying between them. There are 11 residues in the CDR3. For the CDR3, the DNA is TGTGCCAGCCTCGGAGGGGCTGAAGCTTTCTTT. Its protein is CASLGGAEAFF. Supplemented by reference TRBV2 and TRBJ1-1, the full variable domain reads EPEVTQTPSHQVTQMGQEVILRCVPISNHLYFYWYRQILGQKVEFLVSFYNNEISEKSEIFDDQFSVERPDGSNFTLKIRSTKLEDSAMYFCASLGGAEAFFGQGTRLTVV.

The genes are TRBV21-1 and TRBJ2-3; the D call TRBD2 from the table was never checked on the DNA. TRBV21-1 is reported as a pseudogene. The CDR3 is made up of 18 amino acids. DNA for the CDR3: TGTGCCAGCACCCAGCGGGGGGGCAGGTATGAGCTGACAGATACGCAGTATTTT. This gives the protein CASTQRGGRYELTDTQYF.

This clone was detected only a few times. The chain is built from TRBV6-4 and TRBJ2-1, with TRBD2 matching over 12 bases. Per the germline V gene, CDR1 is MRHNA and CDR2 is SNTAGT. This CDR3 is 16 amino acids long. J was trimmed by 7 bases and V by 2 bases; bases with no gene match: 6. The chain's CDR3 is CASSDGTSGGRNEQFF. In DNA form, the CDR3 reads TGTGCCAGCAGTGACGGAACTAGCGGGGGGAGGAATGAGCAGTTCTTC.

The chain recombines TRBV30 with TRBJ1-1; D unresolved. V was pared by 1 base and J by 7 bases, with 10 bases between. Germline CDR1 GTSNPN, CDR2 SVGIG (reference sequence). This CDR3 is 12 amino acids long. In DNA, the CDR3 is TGTGCCTGGAGTGCCCCGGGGAGTGAAGCTTTCTTT. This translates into CAWSAPGSEAFF.

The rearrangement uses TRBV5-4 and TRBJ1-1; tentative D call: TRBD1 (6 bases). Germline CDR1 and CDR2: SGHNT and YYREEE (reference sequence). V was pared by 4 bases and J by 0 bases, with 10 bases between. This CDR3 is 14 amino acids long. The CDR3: CASSQGQMNTEAFF. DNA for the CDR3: TGTGCCAGCAGCCAAGGACAGATGAACACTGAAGCTTTCTTT. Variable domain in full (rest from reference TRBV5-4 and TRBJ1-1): ETGVTQSPTHLIKTRGQQVTLRCSSQSGHNTVSWYQQALGQGPQFIFQYYREEENGRGNFPPRFSGLQFPNYSSELNVNALELDDSALYLCASSQGQMNTEAFFGQGTRLTVV.

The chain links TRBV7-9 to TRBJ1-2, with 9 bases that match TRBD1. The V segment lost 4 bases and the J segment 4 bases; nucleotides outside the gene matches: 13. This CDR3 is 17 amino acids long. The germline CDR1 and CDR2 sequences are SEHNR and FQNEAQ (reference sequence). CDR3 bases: TGTGCCAGCAGCTCGTCCCGGGACAGGGAACTTATCTATGGCTACACCTTC. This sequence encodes CASSSSRDRELIYGYTF.

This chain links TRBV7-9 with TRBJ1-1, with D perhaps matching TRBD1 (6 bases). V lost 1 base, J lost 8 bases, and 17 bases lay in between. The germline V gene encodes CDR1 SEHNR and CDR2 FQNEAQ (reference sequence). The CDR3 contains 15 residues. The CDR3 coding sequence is TGTGCCAGCAGCTTAGTGCGGGGGGCCGAAGGGGAAGCTTTCTTT. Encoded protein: CASSLVRGAEGEAFF.

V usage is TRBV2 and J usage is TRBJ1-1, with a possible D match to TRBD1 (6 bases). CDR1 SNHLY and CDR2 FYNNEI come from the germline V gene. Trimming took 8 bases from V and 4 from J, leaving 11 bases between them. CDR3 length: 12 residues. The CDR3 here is CASRRGSTEAFF. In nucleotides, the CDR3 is TGTGCCAGCCGCAGGGGTAGCACTGAAGCTTTCTTT.

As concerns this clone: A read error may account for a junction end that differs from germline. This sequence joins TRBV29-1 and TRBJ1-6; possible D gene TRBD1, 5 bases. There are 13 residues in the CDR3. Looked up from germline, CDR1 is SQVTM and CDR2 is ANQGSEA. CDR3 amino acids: CSVQDRRGSPLHF. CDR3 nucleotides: TGCAGCGTTCAAGACAGAAGGGGATCACCCCTCCACTTT.

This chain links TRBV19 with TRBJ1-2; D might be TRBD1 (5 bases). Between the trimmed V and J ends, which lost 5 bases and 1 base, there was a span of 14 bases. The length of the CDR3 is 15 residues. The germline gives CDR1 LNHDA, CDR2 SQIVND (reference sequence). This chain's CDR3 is CASSRQGGGNYGYTF. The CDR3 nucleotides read TGTGCCAGTAGTCGTCAGGGTGGCGGTAACTATGGCTACACCTTC.

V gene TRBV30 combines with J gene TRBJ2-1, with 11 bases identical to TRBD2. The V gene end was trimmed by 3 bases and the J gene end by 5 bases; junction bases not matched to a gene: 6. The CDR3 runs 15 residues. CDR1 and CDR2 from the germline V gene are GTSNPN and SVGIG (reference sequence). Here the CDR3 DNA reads TGTGCCTGGAGCGCGGGACTAGCGGCAAACAATGAGCAGTTCTTC. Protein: CAWSAGLAANNEQFF.

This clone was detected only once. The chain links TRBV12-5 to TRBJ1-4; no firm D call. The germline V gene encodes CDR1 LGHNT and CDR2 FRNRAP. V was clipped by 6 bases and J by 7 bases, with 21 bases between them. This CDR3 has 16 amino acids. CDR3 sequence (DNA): TGTGCTAGTGGCCTAGAAACAGTGGAGGGTGGTGAAAAACTGTTTTTT. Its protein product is CASGLETVEGGEKLFF.

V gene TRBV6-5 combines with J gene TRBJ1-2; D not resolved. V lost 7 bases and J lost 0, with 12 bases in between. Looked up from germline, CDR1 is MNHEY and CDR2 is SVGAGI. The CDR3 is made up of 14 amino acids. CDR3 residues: CASIGRRTNYGYTF. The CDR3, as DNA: TGTGCCAGCATTGGGCGCCGGACTAACTATGGCTACACCTTC.

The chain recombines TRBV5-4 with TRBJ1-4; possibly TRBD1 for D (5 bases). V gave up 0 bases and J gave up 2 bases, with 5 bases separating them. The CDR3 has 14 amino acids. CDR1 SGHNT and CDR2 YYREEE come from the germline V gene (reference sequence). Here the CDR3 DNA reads TGTGCCAGCAGCTTGGGACAGACTAATGAAAAACTGTTTTTT. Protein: CASSLGQTNEKLFF.

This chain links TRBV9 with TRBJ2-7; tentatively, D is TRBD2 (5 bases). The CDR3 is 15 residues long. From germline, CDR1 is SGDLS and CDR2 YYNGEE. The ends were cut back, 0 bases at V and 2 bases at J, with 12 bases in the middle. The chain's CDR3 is CASSVEAGLTYEQYF. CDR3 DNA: TGTGCCAGCAGCGTAGAGGCAGGACTGACCTACGAGCAGTACTTC.

The CDR3 DNA reads as TGTGCCATCAGTCGGGTCGGGGGACTAGAGACCCAGTACTTC. It is translated as CAISRVGGLETQYF. The chain combines TRBV10-3 with TRBJ2-5; D possibly corresponds to TRBD2 (6 bases). There are 14 residues in the CDR3. Germline V CDR1 and CDR2: ENHRY, SYGVKD. Trimming pared 5 bases from V and 4 bases from J, leaving 14 bases between.

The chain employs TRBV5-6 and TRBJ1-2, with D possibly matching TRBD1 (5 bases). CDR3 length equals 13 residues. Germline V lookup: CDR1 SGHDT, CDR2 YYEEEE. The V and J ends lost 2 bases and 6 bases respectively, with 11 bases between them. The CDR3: CASSLTQADGYTF. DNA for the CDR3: TGTGCCAGCAGCTTAACACAGGCTGATGGCTACACCTTC.

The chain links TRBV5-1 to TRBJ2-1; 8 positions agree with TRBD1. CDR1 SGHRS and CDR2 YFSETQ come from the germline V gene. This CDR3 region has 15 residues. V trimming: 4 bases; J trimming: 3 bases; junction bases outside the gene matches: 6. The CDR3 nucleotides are TGCGCCAGCAGCCGTTCTACAGGGGGCTACAATGAGCAGTTCTTC. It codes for CASSRSTGGYNEQFF.

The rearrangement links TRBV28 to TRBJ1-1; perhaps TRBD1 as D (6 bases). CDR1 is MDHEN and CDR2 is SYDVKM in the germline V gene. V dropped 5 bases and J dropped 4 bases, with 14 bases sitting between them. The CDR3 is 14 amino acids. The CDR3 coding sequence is TGTGCCAGCAGTATCCCCAGGGGTGGCACTGAAGCTTTCTTT. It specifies CASSIPRGGTEAFF.

Written as DNA, the CDR3 is TGTGCTAGTGGTAGGGGGACAGGGGGCAACAATCAGCCCCAGCATTTT. It translates to CASGRGTGGNNQPQHF. This chain links TRBV12-5 with TRBJ1-5; 12 bases fit TRBD1. Looked up from germline, CDR1 is LGHNT and CDR2 is FRNRAP. Trimming cost V 5 bases and J 3 bases; bases outside gene matches: 5. The CDR3 has 16 amino acids. Based on the CDR3 plus reference TRBV12-5 and TRBJ1-5, the full variable domain is DARVTQTPRHKVTEMGQEVTMRCQPILGHNTVFWYRQTMMQGLELLAYFRNRAPLDDSGMPKDRFSAEMPDATLATLKIQPSEPRDSAVYFCASGRGTGGNNQPQHFGDGTRLSIL.